This T cell receptor beta chain originates from a study of blood T cells in healthy people across ages. In germline, CDR1 is SQVTM, CDR2 ANQGSEA. The CDR3 consists of 13 residues. The V end lost 4 bases, the J end lost 6 bases, and 12 bases lay between the germline ends. PCR was performed a second time for roughly 6 to 12 cycles using a sample-barcoded 5' primer and a J-beta primer mix. TCRdb recomputed calls from the 5' RACE reads with MiXCR, one row per CDR3 protein. The sample contains 1.8 million or so distinct CDR3 sequences, 30% to 40% of which appear only once. The chain is built from TRBV29-1 and TRBJ1-4; D is ambiguous. This receptor was obtained from a human donor in good health. The sequencing sample was made of blood. CDR3 nucleotide sequence: TGCAGCGTTGTTGGGGAGTTTGATGAAAAACTGTTTTTT. Translating gives CSVVGEFDEKLFF.